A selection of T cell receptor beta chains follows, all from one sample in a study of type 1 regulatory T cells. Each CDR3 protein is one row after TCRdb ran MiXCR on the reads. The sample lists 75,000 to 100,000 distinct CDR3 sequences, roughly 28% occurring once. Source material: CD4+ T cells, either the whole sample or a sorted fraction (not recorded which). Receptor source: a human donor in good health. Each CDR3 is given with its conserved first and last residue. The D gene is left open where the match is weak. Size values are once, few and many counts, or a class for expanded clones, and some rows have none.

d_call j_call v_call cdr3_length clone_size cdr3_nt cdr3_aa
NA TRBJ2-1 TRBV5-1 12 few TGCGCCAGCAGCATCGGTCCGGGTGAGCAGTTCTTC CASSIGPGEQFF
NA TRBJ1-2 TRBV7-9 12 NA TGTGCCAGCAGCTTCCAGGGGAATGGCTACACCTTC CASSFQGNGYTF
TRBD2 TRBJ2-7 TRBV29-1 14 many TGCAGCGTCGGGGGTCCTATCGGGGGGTACGAGCAGTACTTC CSVGGPIGGYEQYF
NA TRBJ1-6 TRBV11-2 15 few TGTGCCAGCAGCTTAGCCCCGGGGGACAATTCACCCCTCCACTTT CASSLAPGDNSPLHF
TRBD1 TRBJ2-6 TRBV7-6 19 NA TGTGCCAGCAGCTTCAACCGGGACAGGGCTGCCTCTGGGGCCAACGTCCTGACTTTC CASSFNRDRAASGANVLTF
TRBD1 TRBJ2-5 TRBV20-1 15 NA TGCAGTGCTAGAGATTCCCGACAGGGGGAAGAGACCCAGTACTTC CSARDSRQGEETQYF
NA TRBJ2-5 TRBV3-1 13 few TGTGCCAGCAGCCAAGAGTTGTTTGAGACCCAGTACTTC CASSQELFETQYF
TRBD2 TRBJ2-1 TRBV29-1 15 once TGCAGCGTTGATTACGGCGGGAGTTCCCACAATGAGCAGTTCTTC CSVDYGGSSHNEQFF
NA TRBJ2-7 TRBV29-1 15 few TGCAGCGTTGGAAGGGGGGGAGGGGGCAAAGACGAGCAGTACTTC CSVGRGGGGKDEQYF
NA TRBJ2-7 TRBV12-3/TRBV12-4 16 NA TGTGCCAGCAGTTCGGGTTTTGGACAGAAAGCCTACGAGCAGTACTTC CASSSGFGQKAYEQYF
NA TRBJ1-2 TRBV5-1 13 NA TGCGCCAGCAGCTTGGATCAGGGACGAGGCTACACCTTC CASSLDQGRGYTF
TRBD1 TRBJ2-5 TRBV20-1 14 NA TGCAGTGCTTCATACCAGAGACAGGGAGAGACCCAGTACTTC CSASYQRQGETQYF
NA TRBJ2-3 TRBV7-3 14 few TGTGCCAGCAGCTTAGGCCTAAGCACAGATACGCAGTATTTT CASSLGLSTDTQYF
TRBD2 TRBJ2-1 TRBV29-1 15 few TGCAGCGCGACTAGCGGGAGCTTGGGGTACAATGAGCAGTTCTTC CSATSGSLGYNEQFF
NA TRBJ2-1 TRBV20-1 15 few TGCAGTGCTAGAGATCCCCTTCGGTCCTCGGATGAGCAGTTCTTC CSARDPLRSSDEQFF
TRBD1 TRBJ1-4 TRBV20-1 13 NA TGCAGTGCTAGAGGACAGGGCGGTGAAAAACTGTTTTTT CSARGQGGEKLFF
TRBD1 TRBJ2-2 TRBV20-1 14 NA TGCAGTGCACAACAGGGGGCGGGCACCGGGGAGCTGTCTTTT CSAQQGAGTGELSF
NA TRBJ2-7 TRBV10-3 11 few TGTGCCATCAGCGGTCCCTCGGGGCAGTACTTC CAISGPSGQYF
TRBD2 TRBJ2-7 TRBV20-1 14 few TGCAGTGCTAGTCGCCCTAGCGGGAGCTACGAGCAGTACTTC CSASRPSGSYEQYF
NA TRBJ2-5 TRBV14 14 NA TGTGCCAGCAGCCACCAACAAGGCGGTGAGACCCAGTACTTC CASSHQQGGETQYF
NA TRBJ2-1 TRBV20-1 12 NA TGCAGTGCTGCAGGGGTAAACAATGAGCAGTTCTTC CSAAGVNNEQFF
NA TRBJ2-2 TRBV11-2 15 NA TGTGCCAGCAGCTTAGGGGACACGAACACCGGGGAGCTGTTTTTT CASSLGDTNTGELFF
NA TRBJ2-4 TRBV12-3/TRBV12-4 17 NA TGTGCCAGCAGTCTAGAAGGTTTGGGGCGAGCCAAAAACATTCAGTACTTC CASSLEGLGRAKNIQYF
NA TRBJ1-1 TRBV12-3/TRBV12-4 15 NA TGTGCCAGCACCAAAATCTTAGGTGTGAACACTGAAGCTTTCTTT CASTKILGVNTEAFF
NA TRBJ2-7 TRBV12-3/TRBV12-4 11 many TGTGCCAGCACCCGGGGCTACGAGCAGTACTTC CASTRGYEQYF
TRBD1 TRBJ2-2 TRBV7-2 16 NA TGTGCCAGCAGCCCGGGACGGACAGGGTGGACCGGGGAGCTGTTTTTT CASSPGRTGWTGELFF
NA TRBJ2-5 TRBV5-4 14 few TGTGCCAGCAGCGAGCTGACAGTCCAAGAGACCCAGTACTTC CASSELTVQETQYF
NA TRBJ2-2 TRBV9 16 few TGTGCCAGCAGCGTCGGACAGTTAGCGAACACCGGGGAGCTGTTTTTT CASSVGQLANTGELFF
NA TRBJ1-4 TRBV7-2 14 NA TGTGCCAGCAGCTCCCTTATCCGTTCGGCGCAACTGTTTTTT CASSSLIRSAQLFF
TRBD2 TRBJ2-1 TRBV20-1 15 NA TGCAGTGCTAGCCAAACTAGCGGGAGGGCCAATGAGCAGTTCTTC CSASQTSGRANEQFF
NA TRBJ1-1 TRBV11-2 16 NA TGTGCCAGCAGCTTAGAGTGGGGCCACAAGGGCACTGAAGCTTTCTTT CASSLEWGHKGTEAFF
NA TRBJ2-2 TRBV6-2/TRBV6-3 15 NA TGTGCCAGCATTAGCGGCCGGAGAGAAACCGGGGAGCTGTTTTTT CASISGRRETGELFF
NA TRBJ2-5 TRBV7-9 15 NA TGTGCCAGCAGCCCTAGTAGAGGGAACGAGGAGACCCAGTACTTC CASSPSRGNEETQYF
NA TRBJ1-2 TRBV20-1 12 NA TGCAGTGCTAGAGAGGGGGAATATGGCTACACCTTC CSAREGEYGYTF
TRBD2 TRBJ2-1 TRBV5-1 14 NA TGCGCCAGCAGCGCGGTAGCGGGACTCAATGAGCAGTTCTTC CASSAVAGLNEQFF
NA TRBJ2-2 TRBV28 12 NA TGTGCCAGCAGTTTAGCCACCGGGGAGCTGTTTTTT CASSLATGELFF
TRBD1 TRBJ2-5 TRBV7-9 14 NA TGTGCCAGCAGCCCAGGGGGCAACCAAGAGACCCAGTACTTC CASSPGGNQETQYF
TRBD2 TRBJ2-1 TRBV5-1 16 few TGCGCCAGCAGTTTGCCTTCGGCTAGCGGGAGCGATGAGCAGTTCTTC CASSLPSASGSDEQFF
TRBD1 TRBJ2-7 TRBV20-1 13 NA TGCAGTGCTAGCGGGACAGGACAATACGAGCAGTACTTC CSASGTGQYEQYF
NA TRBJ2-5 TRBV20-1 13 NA TGCAGTGCTAATTTGGAGGCTGCAGAGACCCAGTACTTC CSANLEAAETQYF
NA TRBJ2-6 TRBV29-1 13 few TGCAGCGTACGGACCCCCGGGGCCAACGTCCTGACTTTC CSVRTPGANVLTF
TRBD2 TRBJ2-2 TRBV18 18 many TGTGCCAGCTCACCACCCTTAGGACTAGCGCTGAACACCGGGGAGCTGTTTTTT CASSPPLGLALNTGELFF
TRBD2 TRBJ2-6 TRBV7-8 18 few TGTGCCAGCAGCGTGACCCCGGGACTAGCTACTGGGGCCAACGTCCTGACTTTC CASSVTPGLATGANVLTF
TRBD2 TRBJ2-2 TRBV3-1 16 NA TGTGCCAGCAGCCACGGACTAGCGGGGTCGAGAGGGGAGCTGTTTTTT CASSHGLAGSRGELFF
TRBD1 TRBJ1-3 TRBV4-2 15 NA TGTGCCAGCAGCCAGACCGGACAGGGAGGAAACACCATATATTTT CASSQTGQGGNTIYF
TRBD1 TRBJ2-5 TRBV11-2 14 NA TGTACCAGCAGCAAGACAGGGGGCGAAGAGACCCAGTACTTC CTSSKTGGEETQYF
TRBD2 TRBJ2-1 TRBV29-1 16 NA TGCAGCGTTGGCGAAGGCGGGAGGGCCTGGTCCGATGAGCAGTTCTTC CSVGEGGRAWSDEQFF
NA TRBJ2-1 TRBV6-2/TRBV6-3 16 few TGTGCCAGCAGTTCCCCCTTTCGGGTGGGCTACAATGAGCAGTTCTTC CASSSPFRVGYNEQFF
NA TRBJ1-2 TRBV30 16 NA TGTGCCTGGAGTTCCAACCCGACACGAGGGCACTATGGCTACACCTTC CAWSSNPTRGHYGYTF
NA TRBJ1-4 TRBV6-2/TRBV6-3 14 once TGTGCCAGCAGGCCTTCGACAACTAATGAAAAACTGTTTTTT CASRPSTTNEKLFF
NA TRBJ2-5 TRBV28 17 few TGTGCCAGCAGAAGGACAGGCGCGGGAGGTCTTGAGGAGACCCAGTACTTC CASRRTGAGGLEETQYF
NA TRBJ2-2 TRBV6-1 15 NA TGTGCCAGCAGTGACCGGGACGGAGTAACCGGGGAGCTGTTTTTT CASSDRDGVTGELFF
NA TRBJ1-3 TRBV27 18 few TGTGCCAGCAGACCCGCCCGCCCGGCGCCAACGGGCGGAAACACCATATATTTT CASRPARPAPTGGNTIYF
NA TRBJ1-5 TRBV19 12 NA TGTGCCAGTACCACACATCCCCAGCCCCAGCATTTT CASTTHPQPQHF
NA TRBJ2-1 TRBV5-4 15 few TGTGCCAGCAGCTTGGATGGCGCTAGACACAATGAGCAGTTCTTC CASSLDGARHNEQFF
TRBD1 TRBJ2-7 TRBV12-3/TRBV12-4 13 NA TGTGCCAGCAGCCCCCGGGACAGCTACGAGCAGTACTTC CASSPRDSYEQYF
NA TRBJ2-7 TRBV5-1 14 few TGCGCCAGCAGCTTGGTACAGCAACCCTACGAGCAGTACTTC CASSLVQQPYEQYF
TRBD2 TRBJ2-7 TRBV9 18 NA TGTGCCAGCAGCGTAGGCCTTCGGGGCGGGAGAAGCTCCTACGAGCAGTACTTC CASSVGLRGGRSSYEQYF
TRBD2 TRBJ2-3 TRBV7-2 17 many TGTGCCAGCAGCGCCGAGGGACTAGCTCTGAGCACAGATACGCAGTATTTT CASSAEGLALSTDTQYF